These T cell receptor beta chains were read from a single sample in a study of blood T cell repertoires in COVID-19. Using immunoSEQ multiplex PCR, the repertoire was profiled, and TCRdb retains in-frame clones only, with some absent. Altogether tens of thousands of clones are present, about 90% being singletons, with the ten largest covering around 15%. The sample comprised peripheral blood. Every receptor here comes from a male donor with acute or convalescent COVID-19. Each CDR3 is given with its conserved first and last residue. The D gene is left open where the match is weak. Only part of the rows carry a size: once, few, many, or a class if the clone is expanded.

d_gene,v_gene,j_gene,abundance,CDR3aa,CDR3nt
-,TRBV3-1/TRBV3-2,TRBJ1-6,-,CASSQDQGGWSPLHF,TGTGCCAGCAGCCAAGACCAAGGGGGTTGGTCACCCCTCCACTTT
-,TRBV29-1,TRBJ1-2,-,CSVGGWGEANYGYTF,TGCAGCGTTGGGGGATGGGGGGAAGCTAACTATGGCTACACCTTC
TRBD1,TRBV6-1,TRBJ2-7,-,CASSETGVPYEQYF,TGTGCCAGCAGTGAGACAGGGGTCCCCTACGAGCAGTACTTC
TRBD1,TRBV15,TRBJ1-4,-,CATSARTGSNEKLFF,TGTGCCACCAGCGCCCGGACAGGGTCTAATGAAAAACTGTTTTTT
TRBD1,TRBV6-5,TRBJ1-6,once,CASSKTGGNNSPLHF,TGTGCCAGCAGTAAGACAGGGGGCAATAATTCACCCCTCCACTTT
TRBD1,TRBV6-1,TRBJ2-3,-,CASTRGPTDTQYF,TGTGCCAGCACGAGGGGGCCCACAGATACGCAGTATTTT
-,TRBV19,TRBJ2-5,-,CASSTSDRQETQYF,TGTGCCAGTAGTACCAGCGACAGACAAGAGACCCAGTACTTC
-,TRBV7-2,TRBJ1-2,-,CASSSSASYGYTF,TGTGCCAGCAGCTCCTCAGCGAGCTATGGCTACACCTTC
TRBD1,TRBV6-5,TRBJ1-2,few,CASTPTGLYGYTF,TGTGCCAGCACCCCGACAGGGCTTTATGGCTACACCTTC
TRBD1,TRBV28,TRBJ1-2,-,CASSADRGPHGYTF,TGTGCCAGCAGTGCCGACAGGGGGCCCCATGGCTACACCTTC
-,TRBV18,TRBJ1-1,-,CASSPARGSGAFF,TGTGCCAGCTCACCAGCGAGGGGGTCGGGAGCTTTCTTT
-,TRBV27,TRBJ1-5,-,CASSPRQDSYSNQPQHF,TGTGCCAGCAGCCCCCGCCAGGACAGCTATAGCAATCAGCCCCAGCATTTT
-,TRBV6-5,TRBJ1-3,-,CATLNRDTHRNTIYF,TGTGCCACCTTAAACCGGGACACTCACCGAAACACCATATATTTT
TRBD2,TRBV7-2,TRBJ2-7,-,CASSFREAGGPYEQYF,TGTGCCAGCAGCTTCAGAGAAGCGGGGGGGCCGTACGAGCAGTACTTC
TRBD1,TRBV7-9,TRBJ1-4,-,CASSRDREEKLFF,TGTGCCAGCAGCAGAGACAGGGAGGAAAAACTGTTTTTT
-,TRBV28,TRBJ1-2,-,CASSLWGGNYGYTF,TGTGCCAGCAGTTTGTGGGGGGGAAACTATGGCTACACCTTC
-,TRBV19,TRBJ1-6,-,CASSHRDKAPLHF,TGTGCCAGTAGTCACCGGGACAAGGCGCCCCTCCACTTT
-,TRBV5-6,TRBJ1-1,-,CASRNIIGTEAFF,TGTGCCAGCAGAAACATCATTGGCACTGAAGCTTTCTTT
-,TRBV7-2,TRBJ1-3,-,CASSINRAGAGSGNTIYF,TGTGCCAGCAGCATTAACAGGGCCGGGGCTGGCTCTGGAAACACCATATATTTT
-,TRBV6-5,TRBJ1-5,-,CASTITGTQHF,TGTGCCAGTACGATCACGGGGACCCAGCATTTT
-,TRBV2,TRBJ2-5,-,CASSDRSELGTQYF,TGTGCCAGCAGTGACAGAAGCGAGTTGGGGACCCAGTACTTC
TRBD1,TRBV14,TRBJ2-5,-,CASSHFTTGQVEETQYF,TGTGCCAGCAGCCACTTCACCACGGGACAGGTCGAAGAGACCCAGTACTTC
-,TRBV2,TRBJ1-4,-,CASRKDSNEKLFF,TGTGCCAGCAGAAAGGACAGTAATGAAAAACTGTTTTTT
TRBD2,TRBV5-1,TRBJ2-1,-,CASSSQTSGLNNEQFF,TGCGCCAGCAGCTCCCAGACTAGCGGGTTGAACAATGAGCAGTTCTTC
-,TRBV15,TRBJ1-5,-,CATSQGGQPQHF,TGTGCCACCAGCCAGGGCGGTCAGCCCCAGCATTTT
TRBD1,TRBV3-1/TRBV3-2,TRBJ1-2,few,CASSRGQGGGYTF,TGTGCCAGCAGCCGTGGACAGGGAGGAGGCTACACCTTC
TRBD1,TRBV6-5,TRBJ1-5,-,CASRTGQLSNQPQHF,TGTGCCAGCAGGACGGGACAGCTTAGCAATCAGCCCCAGCATTTT
-,TRBV5-4,TRBJ1-5,-,CASRVQGWNQPQHF,TGTGCCAGCAGGGTACAGGGTTGGAATCAGCCCCAGCATTTT
-,TRBV5-4,TRBJ2-1,-,CASSAGTSYNEQFF,TGTGCCAGCAGCGCCGGGACATCATACAATGAGCAGTTCTTC
TRBD2,TRBV27,TRBJ2-1,-,CASSLLAGSSYNEQFF,TGTGCCAGCTCCCTACTAGCGGGGAGCTCCTACAATGAGCAGTTCTTC
TRBD1,TRBV27,TRBJ2-2,-,CASSLGQYTGELFF,TGTGCCAGCAGTTTGGGACAGTACACCGGGGAGCTGTTTTTT
TRBD1,TRBV19,TRBJ2-5,-,CASSQTGAGETQYF,TGTGCCAGTAGTCAGACAGGGGCGGGAGAGACCCAGTACTTC
TRBD1,TRBV19,TRBJ2-6,-,CASSPSRDSSSGANVLTF,TGTGCCAGTAGCCCATCACGGGACAGTAGCTCTGGGGCCAACGTCCTGACTTTC
TRBD1,TRBV3-1/TRBV3-2,TRBJ1-6,-,CASSQGTGGGYNSPLHF,TGTGCCAGCAGCCAAGGGACAGGGGGCGGATATAATTCACCCCTCCACTTT
TRBD2,TRBV4-2,TRBJ2-2,-,CASSQGPSGGGTGELFF,TGTGCCAGCAGCCAAGGGCCCAGCGGGGGAGGTACCGGGGAGCTGTTTTTT
-,TRBV3-1/TRBV3-2,TRBJ2-3,-,CASSRRLVGDTDTQYF,TGTGCCAGCAGCCGTCGACTAGTGGGGGACACAGATACGCAGTATTTT
-,TRBV5-5,TRBJ1-1,-,CASRAGPVTEAFF,TGTGCCAGCAGGGCAGGGCCGGTTACTGAAGCTTTCTTT
-,TRBV6-5,TRBJ2-5,-,CASSFPASGETQYF,TGTGCCAGCAGTTTTCCCGCCTCGGGGGAGACCCAGTACTTC
TRBD1,TRBV5-1,TRBJ2-1,-,CASSVPGGIFNEQFF,TGCGCCAGCAGCGTTCCAGGGGGCATCTTCAATGAGCAGTTCTTC
-,TRBV3-1/TRBV3-2,TRBJ1-5,few,CASSLGGRYQPQHF,TGTGCCAGCAGCCTGGGGGGACGATATCAGCCCCAGCATTTT
TRBD1,TRBV7-6,TRBJ1-5,-,CASSPSGQEGNQPQHF,TGTGCCAGCAGCCCGTCAGGACAGGAGGGCAATCAGCCCCAGCATTTT
TRBD1,TRBV2,TRBJ2-1,-,CASKGGQGNSAQFF,TGTGCCAGCAAGGGGGGACAGGGGAATAGTGCGCAGTTCTTC
-,TRBV5-5,TRBJ1-5,-,CASSFKTLDQPQHF,TGTGCCAGCAGCTTTAAAACCCTAGATCAGCCCCAGCATTTT
-,TRBV5-8,TRBJ2-1,-,CASSLGTGGYEQFF,TGTGCCAGCAGCTTGGGGACAGGAGGGTATGAGCAGTTCTTC
-,TRBV2,TRBJ1-5,-,CASSAQGGLYQPQHF,TGTGCCAGCAGTGCCCAGGGAGGCCTTTATCAGCCCCAGCATTTT
-,TRBV28,TRBJ2-3,-,CASSLGGPRGDTQYF,TGTGCCAGCAGTTTGGGGGGACCTAGGGGAGATACGCAGTATTTT
TRBD1,TRBV6-5,TRBJ1-6,once,CASSYRAGGGSPLHF,TGTGCCAGCAGTTACCGAGCAGGGGGAGGTTCACCCCTCCACTTT
TRBD1,TRBV7-7,TRBJ1-1,once,CASSSEGSGQGKGGTEAFF,TGTGCTAGCAGCTCGGAGGGATCGGGACAGGGGAAGGGGGGCACTGAAGCTTTCTTT
-,TRBV9,TRBJ2-7,-,CASSVGLGAGEQYF,TGTGCCAGCAGCGTAGGTCTGGGGGCGGGCGAGCAGTACTTC
TRBD1,TRBV19,TRBJ2-5,-,CASSTRDRGEETQYF,TGTGCCAGTAGTACCCGGGACAGGGGCGAAGAGACCCAGTACTTC
TRBD1,TRBV6-5,TRBJ1-2,once,CASRRTGFYGYTF,TGTGCCAGCAGGCGGACAGGGTTCTATGGCTACACCTTC